This T cell receptor beta chain was sequenced for a study of blood T cells in healthy people across ages (dated by TCRdb to between 2014 and 2017). About the study as a whole: In model experiments, roughly one uniquely barcoded TCR beta cDNA molecule per two T cells was captured by template switching. Age-related changes in TCR beta repertoire diversity were measured in the study by deep sequencing normalized with unique cDNA molecular identifiers. Using the same blood draw, the study looked at two additional independent replicas of 1 million unique cDNA reads for two donors, one aged 18 to 30 and the other aged 80 or older. Four age groups were formed from the donors: young (average approximately 15 years), middle-aged (approximately 39), aged (roughly 58) and long-lived (about 80). The full study reports these points: Estimates of total diversity from one million sequenced T cells were regarded as lower bounds and underestimates. Observed TCR beta diversity per million T cells fell roughly linearly with age, and a significant reduction was already apparent by age roughly 40. The long-lived group showed more naive CD4+ T cells, fewer expanded clones and increased TCR diversity than the aged group, suggesting age selection. Conclusive comparison of naive and antigen-experienced compartments was prevented by the profiling of bulk unsorted PBMCs. Observed TCR beta diversity correlated strongly with the percentage of naive T cells measured by flow cytometry. Because donor CMV infection status was unknown, age-related changes in expanded clonotypes were potentially confounded.

The donors were roughly 40 Caucasian individuals from Russia, aged roughly 6 to 100 years, who were systemically healthy. Roughly 9 milliliters of peripheral blood were drawn from each donor into EDTA-treated Vacutainer tubes. Ficoll-Paque density-gradient centrifugation was used to isolate PBMCs, with at least 6.5 million obtained per sample. Trizol reagent was used to extract total RNA from the PBMCs, yielding at least 6 micrograms per sample. The percentages of naive CD45RAhigh/CD27high T cells were determined by flow cytometry on a PBMC aliquot from every donor. This clonotype has a handful of counts. Its antigen specificity is not known. Nothing much larger sits one base from this clone, and base qualities are not available. Receptors were amplified or captured by 5' RACE. Sequenced on an Illumina HiSeq 2500. A second PCR of 7 to 11 cycles was performed with a sample-barcoded 5' primer and a J-beta primer mix. Each TCR beta cDNA molecule received a unique molecular identifier from a template-switch 5' adaptor carrying 12 random nucleotides. Each sample yielded at least 3 million CDR3-containing paired-end reads. First-strand cDNA was synthesized from all RNA with the Mint cDNA synthesis kit, primed by a TRBC-specific oligonucleotide. After uracil-DNA glycosylase treatment, a first 18-cycle PCR used universal primers M1SS and BC2_uni_R on all cDNA. Under the source paper's analysis protocol: For normalization, 1 million high-quality reads, each with a distinct molecular identifier, were randomly selected from each sample. Instead of being binned into consensus sequences, reads that shared molecular identifiers were thrown out. MiTCR, run with a Q25 quality threshold and the strictest error-elimination algorithm, handled CDR3 identification, clonotype clustering and error correction. Lower-bound total TCR beta diversity was estimated with a nonparametric unseen species model using Euler transformation. TCRdb trimmed public reads at Q25 via fastp, called clones via MiXCR and kept in-frame beta chains. Each CDR3 protein gets just one entry, which takes the most common genes and DNA from the rows behind it. The V and J calls and clone size are TCRdb's, not the authors'. This sample has hundreds of thousands of distinct CDR3 sequences in its table, and around 25% of those were observed once. The top ten clonotypes cover more than 8% of the sample.

These data also formed part of another study, on T cells of mothers and their children. The second publication reports: The donors were nine systemically healthy Caucasian individuals, made up of three mothers and their six children. cDNA synthesis used all of the extracted RNA, with approximately 1.4 ug of RNA in each 15 ul reaction. In the second PCR, the M1S primer added sample barcodes and 2-4 random nucleotides. Over 9 million TCR beta CDR3 reads were obtained for each mother, and 2.5 million to 3 million reads were obtained for each child. Thymic selection shapes the output of TCR recombination in a similar way in related and unrelated pairs, and inherited differences have a minor effect. Normalized repertoire overlap was always slightly but never significantly higher in related than unrelated mother-child pairs. With a sensitivity of about 100 clones per million clonotypes, no persistent microchimeric T cell clones were detected. In the study, deep NGS was used to compare the TCR beta repertoires of mothers and children, and features distinguishing related mother-child pairs from unrelated individuals were sought. Mothers averaged roughly 40 +/- 4 years of age and children averaged roughly 11 +/- 4 years. After adapter ligation was performed with NEBNext reagents, the libraries were sequenced on an Illumina HiSeq 2000 with 100+100 nt paired-end reads. Mother and child libraries were prepared a month apart and sequenced in separate runs to prevent cross-contamination. For each donor, between 500,000 and 2,000,000 distinct TCR beta clonotypes were identified. Naive TCR beta clonotypes were estimated from low-frequency clonotypes matched to each donor's FACS-determined naive share, without sorting.

Sequenced input: blood. The clonotype was recovered from a boy younger than 18 in good health.

The nucleotide sequence reads as follows: TGTGCCAGCAGTTTTTCACAGGGACCTCAAGAGACCCAGTACTTC. It translates as CASSFSQGPQETQYF. The rearranged segments are TRBV12-3 or TRBV12-4 and TRBJ2-5; TRBD1 is a weak D gene call, 6 bases matching. The cysteine opens and the phenylalanine closes a CDR3 of 15 amino acids. The only DNA kept is the CDR3, 45 bases in frame from the first base. V gives up 3 bases and J gives up 2 bases, and the segment between their germline ends measures 13 bases.